The 32 T cell receptor beta chains listed next were all sequenced from one sample in a study of control samples from healthy donors and cancer patients. TCRdb keeps only in-frame clones here, not all; method: immunoSEQ multiplex PCR. Of 50,000 to 65,000 clones in the sample, under 95% were seen once. Sequences were obtained from PBMCs. Receptor source: a man aged 30-40 years with colorectal cancer.

V is TRBV2 and J is TRBJ2-2; D is unresolved. The CDR3 is 14 amino acids. Trimming pared 0 bases from V and 8 bases from J, leaving 10 bases between. Germline assignment: CDR1 SNHLY and CDR2 FYNNEI. CDR3 loop: CASSEATLRGELFF. The CDR3 coding sequence is TGTGCCAGCAGTGAAGCGACACTTCGTGGGGAGCTGTTTTTT.

The chain combines TRBV6-5 with TRBJ2-7; TRBD2 is a possible D gene (6 bases). CDR3 length equals 15 residues. From germline, CDR1 is MNHEY and CDR2 SVGAGI. The V and J ends lost 6 bases and 3 bases respectively, with 18 bases between them. This CDR3 reads CASSSRDGGHYEQYF. Written as DNA, the CDR3 is TGTGCCAGCAGCTCGCGGGACGGCGGTCACTACGAGCAGTACTTC.

The chain links TRBV10-3 to TRBJ1-1, with D unclear. Germline values: CDR1 ENHRY, CDR2 SYGVKD. V gave up 3 bases and J gave up 7 bases, with 12 bases separating them. The CDR3 spans 13 residues. Written as DNA, the CDR3 is TGTGCCATCAGTGACGGAGGACGGATTGAAGCTTTCTTT. Amino acid sequence: CAISDGGRIEAFF.

The rearrangement joins TRBV3-1 (or the pseudogene TRBV3-2) to TRBJ2-7, with D hard to call. The germline V gene has CDR1 LGHDT and CDR2 YNNKEL (reference sequence). The CDR3 length is 17 residues. V lost 1 base, J lost 6 bases, and 22 bases lay in between. In DNA, the CDR3 is TGTGCCAGCAGCCAAGCAAGTGGATCAGGTAGGGTTGGCGAGCAGTACTTC. Translating it yields CASSQASGSGRVGEQYF.

The chain employs TRBV5-1 and TRBJ2-1; D gene unclear. This CDR3 has 16 amino acids. Germline assignment: CDR1 SGHRS and CDR2 YFSETQ. V lost 4 bases and J lost 5, with 19 bases in between. The CDR3 spells CASSLTSFNSHNEQFF. CDR3 coding DNA: TGCGCCAGCAGCCTAACCAGTTTTAACAGCCACAATGAGCAGTTCTTC.

This sequence joins TRBV9 and TRBJ1-4, with D perhaps matching TRBD1 (5 bases). Trimming took off 0 bases at V and 3 bases at J, with 9 bases between the two ends. Germline values: CDR1 SGDLS, CDR2 YYNGEE. The CDR3 runs 15 residues. The CDR3 reads CASSVGEGPNEKLFF. The DNA for the CDR3 is TGTGCCAGCAGCGTAGGAGAGGGGCCTAATGAAAAACTGTTTTTT.

The genes are TRBV6-5 and TRBJ2-3, with a tentative D call TRBD1 (5 bases). The germline V and J ends were trimmed by 2 bases and 5 bases, with 8 bases remaining between them. The CDR3 spans 13 residues. Germline V gives CDR1 MNHEY, CDR2 SVGAGI. In DNA, the CDR3 is TGTGCCAGCAGTTACGGGGCTGGAGATACGCAGTATTTT. Its protein is CASSYGAGDTQYF.

The genes are TRBV19 and TRBJ2-1, with 10 bases lining up with TRBD1. The CDR3 length is 15 residues. Trimming at V came to 4 bases and at J to 5 bases, leaving 5 bases not matched to a gene. CDR1 and CDR2 from the germline V gene are LNHDA and SQIVND (reference sequence). CDR3 amino acids: CASSNRDRGNNEQFF. The CDR3 DNA reads TGTGCCAGTAGTAACCGGGACAGGGGTAACAATGAGCAGTTCTTC.

The chain uses TRBV4-3 and TRBJ1-2, with 7 bases that match TRBD1. In germline, CDR1 is LGHNA, CDR2 YSLEER. Trimming cost V 3 bases and J 4 bases; bases outside gene matches: 5. CDR3 length: 14 amino acids. CDR3 coding DNA: TGCGCCAGCAGCCAGAGACAGGGTAGCTATGGCTACACCTTC. Translated, it gives CASSQRQGSYGYTF.

The V call is TRBV6-1, the J call TRBJ1-1; D is unresolved. V was clipped by 2 bases and J by 5 bases, with 12 bases between them. Looked up from germline, CDR1 is MNHNS and CDR2 is SASEGT. The CDR3 extends over 14 amino acids. In nucleotides, the CDR3 is TGTGCCAGCAGTGAAACCCGAATAGGGACTGAAGCTTTCTTT. Encoded protein: CASSETRIGTEAFF.

The CDR3 region is CASSEGQVNTEAFF. CDR3 bases: TGTGCCAGCAGTGAGGGACAGGTTAACACTGAAGCTTTCTTT. The V and J genes are TRBV25-1 and TRBJ1-1, with 8 bases identical to TRBD1. The germline gives CDR1 MGHDK, CDR2 SYGVNS. The CDR3 sequence is 14 residues long. V lost 3 bases and J lost 2; bases outside the gene matches: 2.

The chain links TRBV7-2 to TRBJ2-7; 9 bases agree with TRBD1. The CDR3 consists of 14 residues. Germline CDR1 reads SGHTA; CDR2 reads FQGNSA. V dropped 3 bases and J dropped 2; count of bases not matched to a gene: 2. DNA for the CDR3: TGTGCCAGCAGCTTCCGGGACAGGGCCTACGAGCAGTACTTC. Protein sequence: CASSFRDRAYEQYF.

As regards this clone: Its ends do not fully match the called genes, so a read error is possible. The rearrangement links TRBV6-2 or TRBV6-3 to TRBJ1-1, with 8 bases matching TRBD1. The CDR3 has 18 amino acids. Germline V lookup: CDR1 MNHEY, CDR2 SVGEGT. The CDR3 DNA sequence: TGTGCCAGCAGTCACTCGTCTTTTTACGCGGACAGGGACACTGAAGCTTTCTTT. Its protein product is CASSHSSFYADRDTEAFF.

This clone was detected a few times. The chain is built from TRBV15 and TRBJ1-2; the D is unclear. This CDR3 contains 13 residues. Per germline, CDR1 LNHNV and CDR2 YYDKDF (reference sequence). Trimming shortened V by 5 bases and J by 5 bases, and 12 bases separated the two germline ends. CDR3 sequence: CATSVGGRYGYTF. The CDR3 DNA is TGTGCCACCAGCGTCGGTGGCCGATATGGCTACACCTTC.

In this sample, this clone turned up once. The chain has TRBV11-2 and TRBJ2-3, with D perhaps matching TRBD1 or TRBD2 (5 bases each). CDR3 length: 15 residues. Germline CDR1 and CDR2: SGHAT and FQNNGV. Trimming left V 3 bases short and J 4 bases short, with 14 bases between. The CDR3 nucleotides read TGTGCCAGCAGCTTCCAGGGTGAGGGCCCAGATACGCAGTATTTT. This sequence encodes CASSFQGEGPDTQYF.

V is TRBV7-2 and J is TRBJ2-1; a weak D match, TRBD1 (6 bases). Looked up from germline, CDR1 is SGHTA and CDR2 is FQGNSA. Trimming pared 5 bases from V and 2 bases from J, leaving 13 bases between. This CDR3 has 15 amino acids. CDR3 sequence reads: CASSLLTGTYNEQFF. The DNA for the CDR3 is TGTGCCAGCAGCCTACTGACAGGTACCTACAATGAGCAGTTCTTC.

The rearrangement links TRBV7-6 to TRBJ2-1; TRBD2 matches 10 bases. CDR3 size: 18 residues. Germline-derived CDR1 and CDR2 are SGHVS and FNYEAQ. Trimming took 1 base from V and 1 from J; bases not matched to a gene: 7. CDR3 loop: CASSLGLAGGPSYNEQFF. The CDR3 nucleotides are TGTGCCAGCAGCTTAGGTTTAGCGGGGGGCCCTTCCTACAATGAGCAGTTCTTC.

The DNA of the CDR3 is TGTGCCAGCAGTTACAAACTAGCGGGAGGCTATGAGCAGTTCTTC. It specifies CASSYKLAGGYEQFF. The gene calls are TRBV6-2 or TRBV6-3 and TRBJ2-1, with 12 bases that match TRBD2. In germline, CDR1 is MNHEY, CDR2 SVGEGT. J was trimmed by 8 bases and V by 2 bases; bases with no gene match: 4. This CDR3 contains 15 residues.

The chain couples TRBV5-1 to TRBJ1-6, with D perhaps matching TRBD1 (6 bases). This CDR3 is built from 14 residues. Germline CDR1 SGHRS, CDR2 YFSETQ. V lost 4 bases to trimming and J lost 6 bases, with 11 bases between them. For the CDR3, the DNA is TGCGCCAGCAGCCCCGGACAGCCTAATTCACCCCTCCACTTT. Translating it yields CASSPGQPNSPLHF. The entire variable domain, with the rest obtained from reference TRBV5-1 and TRBJ1-6, is as follows: KAGVTQTPRYLIKTRGQQVTLSCSPISGHRSVSWYQQTPGQGLQFLFEYFSETQRNKGNFPGRFSGRQFSNSRSEMNVSTLELGDSALYLCASSPGQPNSPLHFGNGTRLTVT.

The chain is built from TRBV29-1 and TRBJ1-2, with D possibly being TRBD1 (6 bases). The CDR3 is 13 residues long. Germline values: CDR1 SQVTM, CDR2 ANQGSEA. Trimming left V 6 bases short and J 5 bases short, with 16 bases between. Written as DNA, the CDR3 is TGCAGCGTCGCTCTTGGGGGCTTGTATGGCTACACCTTC. This gives the protein CSVALGGLYGYTF. Full variable domain (missing parts from reference TRBV29-1 and TRBJ1-2): SAVISQKPSRDICQRGTSLTIQCQVDSQVTMMFWYRQQPGQSLTLIATANQGSEATYESGFVIDKFPISRPNLTFSTLTVSNMSPEDSSIYLCSVALGGLYGYTFGSGTRLTVV.

This rearrangement joins TRBV5-4 to TRBJ1-2; D not certain. Germline CDR1 reads SGHNT; CDR2 reads YYREEE (reference sequence). The V end lost 2 bases, the J end lost 4 bases, and 3 bases lay between the germline ends. The CDR3 totals 11 residues. CDR3 amino acids: CASSFRYGYTF. As DNA, the CDR3 is TGTGCCAGCAGCTTCCGCTATGGCTACACCTTC.

V is TRBV28 and J is TRBJ1-4; TRBD1 agrees at 7 bases. The V segment lost 5 bases and the J segment 7 bases; nucleotides outside the gene matches: 7. The CDR3 contains 14 residues. CDR1 and CDR2 (germline): MDHEN, SYDVKM. Here the CDR3 reads CASSPPTGREKLFF. The CDR3 nucleotides are TGTGCCAGCAGTCCCCCGACAGGGCGTGAAAAACTGTTTTTT. The full variable domain, in which reference TRBV28 and TRBJ1-4 provide the parts outside the CDR3, is DVKVTQSSRYLVKRTGEKVFLECVQDMDHENMFWYRQDPGLGLRLIYFSYDVKMKEKGDIPEGYSVSREKKERFSLILESASTNQTSMYLCASSPPTGREKLFFGSGTQLSVL.

This chain connects TRBV4-3 to TRBJ1-1, with D possibly TRBD1 on 5 matching bases. There are 16 residues in the CDR3. Germline lookup yields CDR1 LGHNA and CDR2 YSLEER. Trimming removed 0 bases at V and 3 bases at J, with 14 bases between. CDR3 sequence (DNA): TGCGCCAGCAGCCAAGAGATCCAGGGAGAACACACTGAAGCTTTCTTT. Its translation is CASSQEIQGEHTEAFF.

This chain joins TRBV9 and TRBJ1-1; D is uncertain. Germline assignment: CDR1 SGDLS and CDR2 YYNGEE. This CDR3 has 15 residues. V gave up 0 bases and J gave up 0 bases, with 9 bases separating them. CDR3 DNA sequence: TGTGCCAGCAGCGTAGGGGCAGAAATGAACACTGAAGCTTTCTTT. Translated: CASSVGAEMNTEAFF.

The chain employs TRBV18 and TRBJ2-3; D uncertain. Per germline, CDR1 KGHSH and CDR2 LQKENI. With 3 bases removed from V and 3 bases from J, the gap between germline ends came to 19 bases. This CDR3 has 17 residues. The CDR3 DNA is TGTGCCAGCTCACCCCTCCCGAGACGCCACCCTACAGATACGCAGTATTTT. Translating it yields CASSPLPRRHPTDTQYF.

This clone appeared once. The rearrangement links TRBV27 to TRBJ1-1, with TRBD1 as a possible D gene (6 bases). The V and J ends lost 5 bases and 5 bases respectively, with 21 bases between them. The germline V gene has CDR1 MNHEY and CDR2 SMNVEV (reference sequence). This CDR3 is built from 16 residues. CDR3 sequence: CASSPFTGATGTEAFF. The CDR3 coding sequence is TGTGCCAGCAGTCCCTTCACGGGGGCTACTGGGACTGAAGCTTTCTTT.

This chain uses TRBV7-6 with TRBJ2-3; tentatively, D is TRBD1 or TRBD2 (6 bases each). V lost 5 bases and J lost 9, with 24 bases in between. Germline CDR1 reads SGHVS; CDR2 reads FNYEAQ. CDR3 length: 16 residues. The CDR3 DNA sequence: TGTGCCAGCAGCGCCGGACTATTCGCCCCCACAGGGACGCAGTATTTT. This translates into CASSAGLFAPTGTQYF.

This chain connects TRBV12-3 or TRBV12-4 to TRBJ1-2; D gene ambiguous. There are 13 residues in the CDR3. V was pared by 6 bases and J by 3 bases, with 11 bases between. In nucleotides, the CDR3 is TGTGCCAGCAGCCCCGGAGTACACTATGGCTACACCTTC. Translation gives CASSPGVHYGYTF.

This chain joins TRBV5-8 and TRBJ1-2; possible D gene TRBD1, 6 bases. Germline V lookup: CDR1 SGHTS, CDR2 YDEGEE. The ends were cut back, 0 bases at V and 4 bases at J, with 10 bases in the middle. The CDR3 runs to 14 residues. The CDR3 region is CASSLERTVYGYTF. The CDR3 region has the DNA TGTGCCAGCAGCTTGGAAAGGACAGTCTATGGCTACACCTTC.

The V and J genes are TRBV5-1 and TRBJ1-1, with unresolved D. V was trimmed by 4 bases and J by 3 bases, leaving 13 bases between them. Germline V gene lookup returns CDR1 SGHRS and CDR2 YFSETQ. The CDR3 spans 14 residues. The CDR3 loop reads CASSVDPGDTEAFF. For the CDR3, the DNA is TGCGCCAGCAGCGTCGACCCTGGGGACACTGAAGCTTTCTTT.

CDR3 loop: CAWGSGASIDGYTF. The CDR3 DNA reads as TGTGCCTGGGGCAGCGGGGCCTCAATAGATGGCTACACCTTC. The genes are TRBV30 and TRBJ1-2, with D possibly being TRBD1 (5 bases). This CDR3 has 14 residues. From germline, CDR1 is GTSNPN and CDR2 SVGIG (reference sequence). V lost 5 bases, J lost 6 bases, and 19 bases lay in between.

The rearrangement joins TRBV14 to TRBJ1-1; unclear D gene. CDR1 is SGHDN, CDR2 FVKESK, per germline. V lost 4 bases, J lost 1 base, and 16 bases lay in between. There are 16 residues in the CDR3. The CDR3 sequence: CASSPERPGPNTEAFF. The CDR3 DNA reads TGTGCCAGCAGCCCCGAAAGACCAGGCCCGAACACTGAAGCTTTCTTT.